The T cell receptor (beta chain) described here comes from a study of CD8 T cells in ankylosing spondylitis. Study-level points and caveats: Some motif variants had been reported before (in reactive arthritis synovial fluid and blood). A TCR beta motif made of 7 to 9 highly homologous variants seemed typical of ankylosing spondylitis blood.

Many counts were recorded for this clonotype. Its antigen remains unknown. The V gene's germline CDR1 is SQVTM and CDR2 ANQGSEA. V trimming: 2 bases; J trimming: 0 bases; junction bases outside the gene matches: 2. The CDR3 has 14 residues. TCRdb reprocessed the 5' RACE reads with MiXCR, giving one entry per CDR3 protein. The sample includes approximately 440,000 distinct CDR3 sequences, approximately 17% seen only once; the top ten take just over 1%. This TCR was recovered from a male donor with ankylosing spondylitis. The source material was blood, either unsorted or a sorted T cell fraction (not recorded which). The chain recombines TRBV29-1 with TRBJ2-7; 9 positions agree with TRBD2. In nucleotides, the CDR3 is TGCAGCGTTGAACGGCGGGAGGGCTCCTACGAGCAGTACTTC. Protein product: CSVERREGSYEQYF.